A selection of T cell receptor beta chains follows, all from one sample in a study of TIL therapy for anti-PD-1-resistant metastatic lung cancer. Using immunoSEQ multiplex PCR, the repertoire was profiled, and TCRdb retains in-frame clones only, with some absent. This table has approximately 40,000 clones, around four fifths appearing once. The sample consisted of blood, taken at baseline. The receptors come from a person between 25 and 80 years old with non-small cell lung cancer. Both conserved end residues are part of each CDR3. The D gene is left open where the match is weak. Clone size is given for some rows only: seen once, a few or many times, or a class if the clone is expanded.

TRBJ1-4,NA,NA,TRBV28,TGTGCCAGCAGTGGGGACGGAGGGCGAGAAAAACTGTTTTTT,CASSGDGGREKLFF
TRBJ2-3,NA,once,TRBV5-4,TGTGCCAGCAGATCAGGAACTAGCATAGATACGCAGTATTTT,CASRSGTSIDTQYF
TRBJ1-1,NA,NA,TRBV2,TGTGCCAGCAGTCAAGCCGGCTTTGTGGTGGACACTGAAGCTTTCTTT,CASSQAGFVVDTEAFF
TRBJ1-1,NA,NA,TRBV4-1,TGCGCCAGCAGCCAAGATGGGAAGGGGAACACTGAAGCTTTCTTT,CASSQDGKGNTEAFF
TRBJ2-1,NA,NA,TRBV5-1,TGCGCCAGCAGCTTGGTTTCTGGGGGTCGGGATTATGAGCAGTTCTTC,CASSLVSGGRDYEQFF
TRBJ1-2,NA,once,TRBV14,TGTGCCAGCAGCCACCGGGACACACCCAACTATGGCTACACCTTC,CASSHRDTPNYGYTF
TRBJ2-2,NA,few,TRBV7-9,TGTGCCAGCAGCTTAGCGCTCACAGAGAACACCGGGGAGCTGTTTTTT,CASSLALTENTGELFF
TRBJ1-5,TRBD1,few,TRBV28,TGTGCCAGCAGCGAGGGGGCGGGGAATCAGCCCCAGCATTTT,CASSEGAGNQPQHF
TRBJ1-4,NA,NA,TRBV5-4,TGTGCCAGCAGTCGCCGTAATGAAAAACTGTTTTTT,CASSRRNEKLFF
TRBJ1-5,NA,NA,TRBV2,TGTGCCAGCAGCGGACAGTTTCAGCCCCAGCATTTT,CASSGQFQPQHF